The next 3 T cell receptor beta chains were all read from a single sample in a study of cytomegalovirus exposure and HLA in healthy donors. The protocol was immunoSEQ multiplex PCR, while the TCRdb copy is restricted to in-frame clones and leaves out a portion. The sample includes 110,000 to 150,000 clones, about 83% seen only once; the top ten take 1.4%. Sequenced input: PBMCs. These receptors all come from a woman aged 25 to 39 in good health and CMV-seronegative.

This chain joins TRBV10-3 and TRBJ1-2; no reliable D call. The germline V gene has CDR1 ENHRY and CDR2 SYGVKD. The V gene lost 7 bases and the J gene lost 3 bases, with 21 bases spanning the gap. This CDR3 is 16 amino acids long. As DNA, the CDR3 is TGTGCCATCACCCAGTCGCTGGGTCGGAGGGACTATGGCTACACCTTC. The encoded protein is CAITQSLGRRDYGYTF.

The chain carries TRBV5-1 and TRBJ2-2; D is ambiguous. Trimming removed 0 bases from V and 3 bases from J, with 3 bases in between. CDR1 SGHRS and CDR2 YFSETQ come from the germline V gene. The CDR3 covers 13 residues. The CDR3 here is CASSLVDTGELFF. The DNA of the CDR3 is TGCGCCAGCAGCTTGGTCGACACCGGGGAGCTGTTTTTT.

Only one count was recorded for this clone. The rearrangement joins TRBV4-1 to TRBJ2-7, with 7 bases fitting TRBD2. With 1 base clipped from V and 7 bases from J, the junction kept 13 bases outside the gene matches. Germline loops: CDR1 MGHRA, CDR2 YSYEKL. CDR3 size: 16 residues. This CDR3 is CASSQGLAGDFREQYF. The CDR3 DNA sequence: TGCGCCAGCAGCCAAGGTTTGGCGGGGGACTTTCGGGAGCAGTACTTC.